The 4 T cell receptor beta chains presented below share a single source sample, sequenced in a study of T cell responses to AZD1222 COVID-19 vaccine. Only in-frame clones appear in the TCRdb table, and some are missing; sequencing was by immunoSEQ multiplex PCR. Found here are approximately 100,000 clones, more than 75% of them singletons; the top ten hold approximately 3%. Here the sequenced sample was peripheral blood, taken on day 0 of AZD1222 vaccination. These receptors came from an adult in good health.

The rearrangement links TRBV5-5 to TRBJ2-7; 14 bases fit TRBD2. The CDR3 sequence is 17 residues long. Germline V gene lookup returns CDR1 SGHKS and CDR2 YYEKEE (reference sequence). Losses at the gene ends were 4 bases for V and 2 bases for J; bases not matched to a gene: 8. CDR3 DNA: TGTGCCAGCAGCCTCGGACTAGCGGGGGGTCTTACCTACGAGCAGTACTTC. Amino acids: CASSLGLAGGLTYEQYF.

The V gene is TRBV6-5, the J gene TRBJ1-2; D is possibly TRBD1 (5 bases). The CDR3 is 15 residues long. The germline CDR1 and CDR2 sequences are MNHEY and SVGAGI. V lost 2 bases, J lost 4 bases, and 14 bases lay in between. CDR3 sequence: CASSYGRGPGYGYTF. CDR3 bases: TGTGCCAGCAGTTACGGTCGGGGACCAGGCTATGGCTACACCTTC.

This chain uses TRBV3-1 (or the pseudogene TRBV3-2) with TRBJ2-1; 8 bases align to TRBD1. This CDR3 has 14 residues. Unmatched junction bases numbered 6, after V lost 6 bases and J lost 5 bases. The germline gives CDR1 LGHDT, CDR2 YNNKEL (reference sequence). In DNA, the CDR3 is TGTGCCAGCAGTTCGGCAGGGGGCAACAATGAGCAGTTCTTC. It is translated as CASSSAGGNNEQFF.

The gene calls are TRBV5-5 and TRBJ1-1; D gene unclear. Germline-derived CDR1 and CDR2 are SGHKS and YYEKEE (reference sequence). The CDR3 loop spans 15 amino acids. V was shortened by 0 bases and J by 1 base, with 10 bases between the two germline ends. The CDR3 here is CASSLAGLSNTEAFF. The CDR3 DNA is TGTGCCAGCAGCTTGGCCGGACTGTCGAACACTGAAGCTTTCTTT.